Shown below are 25 T cell receptor beta chains from a single sample sequenced in a study of blood T cells in healthy people across ages. Then a second PCR, running about 6 to 12 cycles, was carried out with a sample-barcoded 5' primer and a J-beta primer mix. A single record per CDR3 protein comes from TCRdb applying MiXCR to the 5' RACE reads. The sample comprises 650,000 to 900,000 distinct CDR3 sequences, approximately 59% of which are singletons, and roughly 25% rests with the top ten. Sequencing was done on a sample of blood. The receptors stem from a man between 25 and 39 years old in good health.

In this sample, this clonotype turned up a few times. The gene calls are TRBV7-9 and TRBJ2-5; tentatively, D is TRBD1 (6 bases). The germline CDR1 and CDR2 sequences are SEHNR and FQNEAQ (reference sequence). This CDR3 is 14 amino acids long. V lost 5 bases and J lost 4, with 14 bases in between. The CDR3 region is CASSAYRETETQYF. Written as DNA, the CDR3 is TGTGCCAGCAGCGCGTACAGGGAAACAGAGACCCAGTACTTC. Drawing the rest from reference TRBV7-9 and TRBJ2-5, the complete variable domain is DTGVSQNPRHKITKRGQNVTFRCDPISEHNRLYWYRQTLGQGPEFLTYFQNEAQLEKSRLLSDRFSAERPKGSFSTLEIQRTEQGDSAMYLCASSAYRETETQYFGPGTRLLVL.

This chain links TRBV4-2 with TRBJ2-7, with a possible D match to TRBD2 (7 bases). The germline gives CDR1 LGHNA, CDR2 YNFKEQ. V was pared by 1 base and J by 4 bases, with 14 bases between. CDR3 length equals 15 residues. The CDR3 loop reads CASSQVTGTIYEQYF. CDR3 nucleotides: TGTGCCAGCAGCCAAGTTACAGGGACTATATACGAGCAGTACTTC.

This chain connects TRBV4-2 to TRBJ2-3, with 9 bases that match TRBD2. Germline V gene sequence: CDR1 LGHNA, CDR2 YNFKEQ. V gave up 3 bases and J gave up 0 bases; unmatched junction bases: 13. The CDR3 is 19 amino acids. CDR3 residues: CASSQGGGLATLSTDTQYF. CDR3 nucleotide sequence: TGTGCCAGCAGCCAGGGGGGAGGACTAGCGACTTTGAGCACAGATACGCAGTATTTT.

The gene calls are TRBV7-8 and TRBJ2-2; D ambiguous. CDR3 size: 17 residues. Germline-derived CDR1 and CDR2 are SGHVS and FQNEAQ. Trimming removed 4 bases from V and 1 base from J, with 16 bases in between. The CDR3 DNA is TGTGCCAGCAGCTCCAGTCCCTTTGTGGGGAACACCGGGGAGCTGTTTTTT. This encodes CASSSSPFVGNTGELFF.

This chain uses TRBV7-2 with TRBJ2-3; 10 bases agree with TRBD2. Germline trimming cut 5 bases from V and 9 bases from J; bases unmatched to any gene: 5. CDR1 is SGHTA, CDR2 FQGNSA, per germline. The CDR3 consists of 13 residues. CDR3 loop: CASSRGTSETQYF. The CDR3 coding sequence is TGTGCCAGCAGCCGTGGGACTAGCGAGACGCAGTATTTT.

This clonotype was seen a handful of times. The chain combines TRBV4-3 with TRBJ2-6; D is unresolved. The germline V and J ends were trimmed by 2 bases and 2 bases, with 10 bases remaining between them. From germline, CDR1 is LGHNA and CDR2 YSLEER. This CDR3 region has 16 residues. In DNA, the CDR3 is TGCGCCAGCAGCCAAAACCAGGCGCCTGGGGCCAACGTCCTGACTTTC. Its protein product is CASSQNQAPGANVLTF.

The rearrangement uses TRBV5-1 and TRBJ2-1, with TRBD1 matching 9 bases. CDR3 length: 15 residues. Germline V gene lookup returns CDR1 SGHRS and CDR2 YFSETQ. V shed 4 bases, J shed 7 bases, and the junction held 9 bases outside the gene matches. The CDR3 protein is CASSPGQGVGNEQFF. The DNA of the CDR3 is TGCGCCAGCAGCCCGGGACAGGGAGTTGGGAATGAGCAGTTCTTC.

This clonotype appeared a single time. A read error may produce the germline difference seen at one junction end. The chain links TRBV4-2 to TRBJ1-4; D perhaps matches TRBD1 (5 bases). The CDR3 loop spans 17 amino acids. Germline CDR1 is LGHNA and CDR2 is YNFKEQ. The CDR3: CANSLQLGEGTNEKLFF. The DNA for the CDR3 is TGTGCCAACAGCCTACAACTAGGGGAGGGGACTAATGAAAAACTGTTTTTT.

This rearrangement joins TRBV27 to TRBJ2-7; 7 bases agree with TRBD1. The CDR3 has 13 amino acids. The V gene's germline CDR1 is MNHEY and CDR2 SMNVEV (reference sequence). Trimming took 6 bases from V and 5 from J; bases not matched to a gene: 7. The CDR3 is CASRRQGPHEQYF. In DNA, the CDR3 is TGTGCCAGCAGGCGACAGGGTCCCCACGAGCAGTACTTC.

The CDR3 spells CASTQGQGMSYEQYF. As DNA, the CDR3 is TGCGCCAGCACCCAGGGACAGGGGATGTCCTACGAGCAGTACTTC. The chain joins TRBV5-1 to TRBJ2-7; 10 bases map to TRBD1. Germline-derived CDR1 and CDR2 are SGHRS and YFSETQ. Trimming removed 6 bases from V and 1 base from J; junction bases left unmatched: 7. There are 15 residues in the CDR3.

The chain carries TRBV24-1 and TRBJ2-4; D is ambiguous. Germline CDR1 is KGHDR and CDR2 is SFDVKD. The CDR3 runs to 13 residues. Between the trimmed V and J ends, which lost 5 bases and 7 bases, there was a span of 11 bases. DNA of the CDR3: TGTGCCACCAGTGGCGTTGGTGGGAACATTCAGTACTTC. This translates into CATSGVGGNIQYF.

This chain uses TRBV2 with TRBJ2-5; D may be TRBD1 (6 bases). Germline values: CDR1 SNHLY, CDR2 FYNNEI. With 8 bases removed from V and 1 base from J, the gap between germline ends came to 14 bases. The CDR3 runs to 14 residues. The CDR3 nucleotides read TGTGCCAGCGGGGGATGGACAGTCCAAGAGACCCAGTACTTC. It is translated as CASGGWTVQETQYF.

This clonotype was seen more than once but under ten times. The gene calls are TRBV9 and TRBJ2-5, with D perhaps TRBD1 (5 bases). Trimming removed 0 bases from V and 7 bases from J, with 16 bases in between. The CDR3 length is 15 residues. CDR1 and CDR2 (germline): SGDLS, YYNGEE. The CDR3 here is CASSVGGRDRGTQYF. For the CDR3, the DNA is TGTGCCAGCAGCGTAGGGGGAAGAGACAGAGGGACCCAGTACTTC.

The gene calls are TRBV4-1 and TRBJ2-3; 9 bases are a match to TRBD2. V shed 0 bases and J 10 bases; nucleotides not matched to a gene: 8. The CDR3 spans 15 residues. In germline, CDR1 is MGHRA, CDR2 YSYEKL. DNA of the CDR3: TGCGCCAGCAGCCAAGATGAACTAGCGGGCCGGGCGCAGTATTTT. It yields the protein CASSQDELAGRAQYF.

The chain is built from TRBV24-1 and TRBJ2-3; D is ambiguous. Trimming removed 4 bases from V and 4 bases from J, with 14 bases in between. The CDR3 contains 15 residues. Germline loops: CDR1 KGHDR, CDR2 SFDVKD. The DNA for the CDR3 is TGTGCCACCAGTGAATCAAGCAGAGTCCCAGATACGCAGTATTTT. It is translated as CATSESSRVPDTQYF.

There are a few counts of this clonotype. V gene TRBV28 combines with J gene TRBJ2-7; a possible D gene is TRBD1 (6 bases). Trimming removed 2 bases from V and 2 bases from J, with 10 bases in between. This CDR3 contains 14 residues. Germline values: CDR1 MDHEN, CDR2 SYDVKM. CDR3 amino acids: CASSLVGATYEQYF. The CDR3 nucleotides read TGTGCCAGCAGTTTAGTGGGGGCGACCTACGAGCAGTACTTC.

The rearrangement links TRBV12-3 or TRBV12-4 to TRBJ2-4; tentatively, D is TRBD1 or TRBD2 (5 bases each). The DNA end lines up better with TRBJ2-7; the J call may be wrong. This CDR3 is built from 13 residues. This CDR3 is CASTKPGGYEQYF. The CDR3 bases are TGTGCCAGCACCAAACCTGGGGGCTACGAGCAGTACTTC.

This clonotype was picked up one time. This sequence joins TRBV10-3 and TRBJ2-5; TRBD1 aligns across 7 bases. V lost 6 bases to trimming and J lost 2 bases; unmatched junction nucleotides: 12. Per germline, CDR1 ENHRY and CDR2 SYGVKD. The length of the CDR3 is 16 residues. The CDR3 nucleotides read TGTGCCATCAGACCGGGAACAGGGGCAGGGCAAGAGACCCAGTACTTC. Amino acids: CAIRPGTGAGQETQYF.

The table lists this clonotype with a few counts. V gene TRBV28 combines with J gene TRBJ1-2; a weak D match, TRBD1 (6 bases). The germline V and J ends were trimmed by 3 bases and 3 bases, with 14 bases remaining between them. This CDR3 region has 15 residues. CDR1 is MDHEN, CDR2 SYDVKM, per germline. The CDR3 sequence is CASSLGGGTDYGYTF. The CDR3 bases are TGTGCCAGCAGTTTGGGTGGGGGCACCGACTATGGCTACACCTTC.

The gene calls are TRBV29-1 and TRBJ2-3; D not resolved. Germline V CDR1 and CDR2: SQVTM, ANQGSEA. Trimming removed 4 bases from V and 3 bases from J, with 8 bases in between. CDR3 size: 12 residues. CDR3 sequence: CSVATATDTQYF. Here the CDR3 DNA reads TGCAGCGTTGCAACAGCTACAGATACGCAGTATTTT.

The V call is TRBV7-9, the J call TRBJ2-1; D uncertain. This CDR3 has 14 residues. V gave up 3 bases and J gave up 4 bases, with 10 bases separating them. Germline-derived CDR1 and CDR2 are SEHNR and FQNEAQ (reference sequence). The CDR3 region has the DNA TGTGCCAGCAGCTTCAGTCCTAGTTACAATGAGCAGTTCTTC. It yields the protein CASSFSPSYNEQFF.

This clonotype was seen a few times. The chain employs TRBV12-3 or TRBV12-4 and TRBJ2-1, with TRBD2 matching over 14 bases. Trimming at V came to 7 bases and at J to 8 bases, leaving 13 bases not matched to a gene. The CDR3 loop spans 17 amino acids. The CDR3 sequence is CASTVTGTSGGWHEQFF. Written as DNA, the CDR3 is TGTGCCAGCACGGTGACGGGGACTAGCGGGGGATGGCATGAGCAGTTCTTC.

The chain employs TRBV4-3 and TRBJ2-4, with 7 bases matching TRBD1. The DNA end lines up better with TRBJ2-7; the J call may be wrong. Looked up from germline, CDR1 is LGHNA and CDR2 is YSLEER. This CDR3 contains 15 residues. The CDR3: CASSQDRDSYYEQYF. CDR3 in DNA: TGCGCCAGCAGCCAAGACCGGGACAGTTACTACGAGCAGTACTTC.

The chain has TRBV4-3 and TRBJ2-2, with 12 bases lining up with TRBD2. Losses at the gene ends were 0 bases for V and 5 bases for J; bases not matched to a gene: 7. This CDR3 region has 18 residues. Germline V gene lookup returns CDR1 LGHNA and CDR2 YSLEER. CDR3 in DNA: TGCGCCAGCAGCCAAGATCGTGGGCTAGCGGGGGGGACCGGGGAGCTGTTTTTT. This gives the protein CASSQDRGLAGGTGELFF.

The chain combines TRBV7-2 with TRBJ2-5; 7 nucleotides align to TRBD1. Per the germline V gene, CDR1 is SGHTA and CDR2 is FQGNSA. V gave up 3 bases and J gave up 5 bases; unmatched junction bases: 9. The CDR3 consists of 15 residues. CDR3 bases: TGTGCCAGCAGCTTTCAAGGGGGCGGGTTGGAGACCCAGTACTTC. Protein sequence: CASSFQGGGLETQYF. The complete variable domain, with remaining parts taken from reference TRBV7-2 and TRBJ2-5, reads GAGVSQSPSNKVTEKGKDVELRCDPISGHTALYWYRQSLGQGLEFLIYFQGNSAPDKSGLPSDRFSAERTGGSVSTLTIQRTQQEDSAVYLCASSFQGGGLETQYFGPGTRLLVL.